The 13 T cell receptor beta chains reported below all come from one sample, sequenced in a study of vaccination effects on CD4 cells after COVID-19. Under the ViraFEST assay, PBMC were stimulated with viral peptide pools so that antigen-specific CD4+ T cells expanded. Sequencing was performed afterwards. Cultured cells yielded isolated CD4+ T cells after less than 11 days. Two-dose vaccination with either BNT162b2 or mRNA-1273 was given to the participants. Sequencing was performed with immunoSEQ multiplex PCR; in TCRdb, only in-frame clones are kept and a portion is missing. Among about 33,000 clones, roughly two thirds were seen once, and the ten largest hold around 12%. Which antigens these TCRs recognize remains unknown. The sample in question was CD4+ T cells from PBMCs cultured with HCoV-229E spike peptides, obtained after COVID-19 vaccination. The receptor source for this set is a human donor who received a COVID-19 vaccine.

V gene TRBV24-1 combines with J gene TRBJ2-3; 12 nucleotides align to TRBD1. The CDR3 is made up of 15 amino acids. Per the germline V gene, CDR1 is KGHDR and CDR2 is SFDVKD. The junction had 9 bases not matched to a gene; V was cut back by 7 bases and J by 8 bases. The CDR3 is CATSQRDRGLSTQYF. The CDR3 region has the DNA TGTGCCACCAGCCAACGGGACAGGGGGCTTAGTACGCAGTATTTT.

For the CDR3, the DNA is TGTGCCAGCAGCTTAGAGCGAGGCGGAAGTCAGTGGGTGACCGGGGAGCTGTTTTTT. This sequence encodes CASSLERGGSQWVTGELFF. The chain couples TRBV11-3 to TRBJ2-2; D ambiguous. V lost 0 bases and J lost 5, with 22 bases in between. This CDR3 spans 19 amino acids. From germline, CDR1 is SGHNT and CDR2 YENEEA.

The V and J genes are TRBV6-5 and TRBJ2-4; 10 bases map to TRBD2. Germline loops: CDR1 MNHEY, CDR2 SVGAGI. This CDR3 spans 13 amino acids. V lost 6 bases, J lost 9 bases, and 5 bases stayed unmatched. In DNA, the CDR3 is TGTGCCAGCAGACGGACTAGCGGACCCATTCAGTACTTC. Encoded protein: CASRRTSGPIQYF.

The rearrangement links TRBV5-4 to TRBJ2-3; the D is unclear. V shed 0 bases and J shed 0 bases, with 5 bases lying between them. Germline V gene lookup returns CDR1 SGHNT and CDR2 YYREEE (reference sequence). The CDR3 covers 14 residues. As DNA, the CDR3 is TGTGCCAGCAGCTTGGAGGTCAGCACAGATACGCAGTATTTT. Amino acids: CASSLEVSTDTQYF.

Concerning this clone itself: The CDR3 does not close with the conserved phenylalanine or tryptophan, likely indicating a read error. The DNA is left out, because the CDR3 cannot be placed on it with certainty; the CDR3 is given as TCRdb lists it. The chain joins TRBV21-1 to TRBJ1-2; the DNA was not compared with TRBD1, the D call given in the table. TRBV21-1 is flagged as a pseudogene. The CDR3 totals 12 residues, both ends included. This CDR3 reads CASSSDRGGYFS.

This clone was detected only once. This chain uses TRBV10-3 with TRBJ2-2; D possibly corresponds to TRBD2 (5 bases). The CDR3 is 15 amino acids. V was cut by 3 bases and J by 0 bases, with 8 bases left in between. Germline values: CDR1 ENHRY, CDR2 SYGVKD. The CDR3 sequence: CAISDRGANTGELFF. In DNA form, the CDR3 reads TGTGCCATCAGTGACCGGGGTGCGAACACCGGGGAGCTGTTTTTT.

The chain joins TRBV6-1 to TRBJ2-7, with D possibly TRBD1 on 6 matching bases. The V and J ends lost 0 bases and 5 bases respectively, with 17 bases between them. CDR3 size: 16 residues. CDR1 MNHNS and CDR2 SASEGT come from the germline V gene. DNA of the CDR3: TGTGCCAGCAGTGAAGCCCAGACAGGAATGAGCAACGAGCAGTACTTC. Its translation: CASSEAQTGMSNEQYF.

The V gene is TRBV10-2, the J gene TRBJ2-2; maybe TRBD1 (6 bases). This CDR3 region has 17 residues. The V and J ends lost 8 bases and 2 bases respectively, with 21 bases between them. The germline gives CDR1 WSHSY, CDR2 SAAADI. The CDR3 reads CASRGGIRGFNTGELFF. The CDR3, as DNA: TGCGCCAGCCGAGGGGGAATTAGGGGTTTTAACACCGGGGAGCTGTTTTTT.

The chain has TRBV2 and TRBJ2-7; D perhaps matches TRBD2 (5 bases). Germline CDR1 is SNHLY and CDR2 is FYNNEI. The CDR3 contains 14 residues. V was shortened by 5 bases and J by 3 bases, with 14 bases between the two germline ends. Here the CDR3 DNA reads TGTGCCAGCAGTCCCGGACTCGGACGCTACGAGCAGTACTTC. It encodes CASSPGLGRYEQYF.

The gene calls are TRBV7-8 and TRBJ2-3; 10 nucleotides line up with TRBD2. V lost 1 base to trimming and J lost 4 bases; unmatched junction nucleotides: 5. Germline V gives CDR1 SGHVS, CDR2 FQNEAQ. The CDR3 sequence is 16 residues long. For the CDR3, the DNA is TGTGCCAGCAGCTTAGGGCTAGCGGGGGCAGCAGATACGCAGTATTTT. Translating gives CASSLGLAGAADTQYF.

V is TRBV6-5 and J is TRBJ2-5; 10 nucleotides agree with TRBD2. Germline lookup yields CDR1 MNHEY and CDR2 SVGAGI. J was trimmed by 0 bases and V by 6 bases; bases with no gene match: 4. This CDR3 is 15 amino acids long. DNA of the CDR3: TGTGCCAGCAGGGATAGCGGGGGGCACCAAGAGACCCAGTACTTC. Protein sequence: CASRDSGGHQETQYF.

The chain combines TRBV3-1 (or the pseudogene TRBV3-2) with TRBJ1-6; D call uncertain. The V gene lost 2 bases and the J gene lost 3 bases, with 5 bases spanning the gap. Per the germline V gene, CDR1 is LGHDT and CDR2 is YNNKEL (reference sequence). The CDR3 runs to 14 residues. CDR3 DNA: TGTGCCAGCAGCCAATCGGACTATAATTCACCCCTCCACTTT. It codes for CASSQSDYNSPLHF.

The chain joins TRBV7-2 to TRBJ1-1, with D unclear. Germline V lookup: CDR1 SGHTA, CDR2 FQGNSA. This CDR3 is built from 13 residues. V lost 4 bases, J lost 1 base, and 7 bases lay in between. Written as DNA, the CDR3 is TGTGCCAGCAGCTCATGGAGGAACACTGAAGCTTTCTTT. As protein: CASSSWRNTEAFF. Full variable domain (outside the CDR3, taken from reference TRBV7-2 and TRBJ1-1): GAGVSQSPSNKVTEKGKDVELRCDPISGHTALYWYRQSLGQGLEFLIYFQGNSAPDKSGLPSDRFSAERTGGSVSTLTIQRTQQEDSAVYLCASSSWRNTEAFFGQGTRLTVV.